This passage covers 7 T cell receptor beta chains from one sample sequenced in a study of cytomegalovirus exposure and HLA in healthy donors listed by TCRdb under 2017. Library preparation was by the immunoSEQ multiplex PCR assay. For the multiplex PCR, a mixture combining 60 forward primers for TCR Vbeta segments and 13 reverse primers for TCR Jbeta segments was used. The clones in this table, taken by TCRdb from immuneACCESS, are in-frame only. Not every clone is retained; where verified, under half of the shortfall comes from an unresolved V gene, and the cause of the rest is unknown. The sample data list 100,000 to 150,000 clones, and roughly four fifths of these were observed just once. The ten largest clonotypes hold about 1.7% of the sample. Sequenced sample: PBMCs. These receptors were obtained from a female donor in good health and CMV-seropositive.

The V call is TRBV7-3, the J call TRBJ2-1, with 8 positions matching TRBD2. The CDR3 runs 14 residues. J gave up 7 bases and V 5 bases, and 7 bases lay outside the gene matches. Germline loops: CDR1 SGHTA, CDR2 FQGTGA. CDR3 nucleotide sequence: TGTGCCAGCAGCCCAACCGGGACTAGTAATGAGCAGTTCTTC. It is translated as CASSPTGTSNEQFF.

CDR3 coding DNA: TGCGCCAGCAGCTTGGCTGCGGTCACAGATACGCAGTATTTT. It translates to CASSLAAVTDTQYF. The V and J genes are TRBV5-1 and TRBJ2-3, with D hard to call. Trimming stripped 0 bases from V and 2 bases from J, with 7 bases between. CDR3 size: 14 residues. Per germline, CDR1 SGHRS and CDR2 YFSETQ.

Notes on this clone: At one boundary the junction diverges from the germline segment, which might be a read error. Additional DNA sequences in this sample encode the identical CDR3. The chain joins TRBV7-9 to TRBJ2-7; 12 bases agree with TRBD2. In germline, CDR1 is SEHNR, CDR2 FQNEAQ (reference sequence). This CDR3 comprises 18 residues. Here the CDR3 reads CASSSTLAGGLNLRAQYF. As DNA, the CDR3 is TGCGCCAGCAGCTCTACACTAGCGGGAGGCCTCAATCTACGAGCGCAGTACTTC.

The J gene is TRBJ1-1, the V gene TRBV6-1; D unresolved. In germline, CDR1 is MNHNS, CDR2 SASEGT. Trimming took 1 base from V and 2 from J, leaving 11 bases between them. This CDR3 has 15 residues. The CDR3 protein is CASSEGAGRNTEAFF. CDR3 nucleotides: TGTGCCAGCAGTGAAGGGGCCGGGAGAAACACTGAAGCTTTCTTT.

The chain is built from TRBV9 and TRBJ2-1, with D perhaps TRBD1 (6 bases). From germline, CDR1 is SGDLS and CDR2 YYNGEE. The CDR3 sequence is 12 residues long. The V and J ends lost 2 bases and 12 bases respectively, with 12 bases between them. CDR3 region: CASSVGDMGQFF. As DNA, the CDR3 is TGTGCCAGCAGCGTGGGGGACATGGGGCAGTTCTTC.

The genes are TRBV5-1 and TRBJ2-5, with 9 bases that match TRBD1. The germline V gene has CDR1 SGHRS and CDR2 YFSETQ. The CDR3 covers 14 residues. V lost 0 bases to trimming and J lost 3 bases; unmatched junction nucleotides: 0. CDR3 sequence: CASSLGTGEETQYF. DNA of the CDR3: TGCGCCAGCAGCTTGGGGACAGGGGAAGAGACCCAGTACTTC.

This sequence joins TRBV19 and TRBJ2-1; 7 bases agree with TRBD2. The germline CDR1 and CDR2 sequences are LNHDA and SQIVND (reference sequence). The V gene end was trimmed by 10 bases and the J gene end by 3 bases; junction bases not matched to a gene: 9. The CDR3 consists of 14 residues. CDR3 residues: CATVGLADYNEQFF. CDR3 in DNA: TGTGCCACCGTGGGGCTAGCGGACTACAATGAGCAGTTCTTC.